Listed below are T cell receptor beta chains from one sample, sequenced in a study of control samples from healthy donors and cancer patients. This table comes from immunoSEQ multiplex PCR, and its TCRdb copy is limited to in-frame clones, with some not included. Among approximately 170,000 clones listed, around 89% were seen once. Sample: blood. These receptors were collected from a woman aged 50 to 65 in good health. Both conserved end residues are part of each CDR3. Each record gives: V gene, J gene, CDR3 protein.

v_call: TRBV30; j_call: TRBJ2-7; cdr3_aa: CAWSGRGGTGSIYEQYF
v_call: TRBV27; j_call: TRBJ1-2; cdr3_aa: CASSFIGGPSYTF
v_call: TRBV4-2; j_call: TRBJ2-7; cdr3_aa: CASSQVSDGEQYF
v_call: TRBV3-1/TRBV3-2; j_call: TRBJ2-1; cdr3_aa: CASSQSRVVLNEQFF
v_call: TRBV14; j_call: TRBJ1-2; cdr3_aa: CASSPTGIYGYTF
v_call: TRBV20-1; j_call: TRBJ1-6; cdr3_aa: CSASSRAINSPLHF
v_call: TRBV7-3; j_call: TRBJ2-3; cdr3_aa: CASSLTGTADTQYF
v_call: TRBV7-3; j_call: TRBJ1-2; cdr3_aa: CASSLSTNWVGYTF
v_call: TRBV10-3; j_call: TRBJ1-2; cdr3_aa: CAISATGTGGGYTF
v_call: TRBV5-1; j_call: TRBJ2-1; cdr3_aa: CASSLGGSYNEQFF
v_call: TRBV7-2; j_call: TRBJ2-5; cdr3_aa: CASSSQGPPLGTQYF
v_call: TRBV28; j_call: TRBJ1-4; cdr3_aa: CASSVGSGLEKLFF
v_call: TRBV6-6; j_call: TRBJ1-1; cdr3_aa: CASNIGTGNTEAFF
v_call: TRBV6-5; j_call: TRBJ1-6; cdr3_aa: CASVDSPYNSPLHF
v_call: TRBV7-2; j_call: TRBJ1-4; cdr3_aa: CASSVLSGGLAEKLFF
v_call: TRBV6-6; j_call: TRBJ1-6; cdr3_aa: CASSQWGDSQEADSPLHF
v_call: TRBV7-2; j_call: TRBJ2-7; cdr3_aa: CASSLGNRGEQYF
v_call: TRBV29-1; j_call: TRBJ2-7; cdr3_aa: CSVRLGELEYF
v_call: TRBV4-1; j_call: TRBJ1-3; cdr3_aa: CASSQDPGTGNTIYF
v_call: TRBV27; j_call: TRBJ1-2; cdr3_aa: CASSSGDLARGYTF
v_call: TRBV7-2; j_call: TRBJ1-3; cdr3_aa: CASSLGGAGNTIYF
v_call: TRBV19; j_call: TRBJ2-7; cdr3_aa: CASSIGGSTYEQYF
v_call: TRBV6-5; j_call: TRBJ1-2; cdr3_aa: CASSRTGEGYTF
v_call: TRBV28; j_call: TRBJ1-4; cdr3_aa: CASSLGSDRGEKLFF
v_call: TRBV7-9; j_call: TRBJ2-1; cdr3_aa: CASSSPLDEQFF
v_call: TRBV29-1; j_call: TRBJ1-1; cdr3_aa: CSVEPRETTEAFF
v_call: TRBV7-8; j_call: TRBJ1-5; cdr3_aa: CASSSTTAYSNQPQHF
v_call: TRBV5-1; j_call: TRBJ2-5; cdr3_aa: CASSSGRGSETQYF
v_call: TRBV18; j_call: TRBJ2-7; cdr3_aa: CASSDAARSSYEQYF
v_call: TRBV9; j_call: TRBJ1-2; cdr3_aa: CASSVEVTGEAGYTF
v_call: TRBV6-2/TRBV6-3; j_call: TRBJ2-3; cdr3_aa: CASSYSGQGATDTQYF
v_call: TRBV29-1; j_call: TRBJ1-1; cdr3_aa: CSVEDRIYEAFF
v_call: TRBV16; j_call: TRBJ1-5; cdr3_aa: CASSLSMAAGNQPQHF
v_call: TRBV5-4; j_call: TRBJ1-1; cdr3_aa: CASSNYRNKIF
v_call: TRBV19; j_call: TRBJ1-6; cdr3_aa: CASTRIGQGESPLHF
v_call: TRBV6-2/TRBV6-3; j_call: TRBJ2-1; cdr3_aa: CASSRPGQYNEQFF
v_call: TRBV18; j_call: TRBJ2-7; cdr3_aa: CASSPGQGPYEQYF
v_call: TRBV28; j_call: TRBJ2-7; cdr3_aa: CASSLLAGHEQYF
v_call: TRBV9; j_call: TRBJ2-2; cdr3_aa: CASSVGPLGAGGQAVGELFF
v_call: TRBV7-2; j_call: TRBJ2-2; cdr3_aa: CASSLAGGPRELFF
v_call: TRBV30; j_call: TRBJ1-2; cdr3_aa: CAWSVGVYGYTF
v_call: TRBV18; j_call: TRBJ2-3; cdr3_aa: CASSPQIPSTDTQYF
v_call: TRBV4-1; j_call: TRBJ2-3; cdr3_aa: CASSHLSGGRDTQYF
v_call: TRBV7-3; j_call: TRBJ2-1; cdr3_aa: CASSLTAGPGSNEQFF
v_call: TRBV19; j_call: TRBJ1-5; cdr3_aa: CASTRQGVNLRNQPQHF
v_call: TRBV7-2; j_call: TRBJ1-2; cdr3_aa: CASSLAGTGFRGYTF
v_call: TRBV19; j_call: TRBJ1-4; cdr3_aa: CASSTPRRRFATNEKLFF
v_call: TRBV5-6; j_call: TRBJ2-3; cdr3_aa: CASSLGGGWRDTQYF
v_call: TRBV27; j_call: TRBJ1-5; cdr3_aa: CASAARVRRQPQHF
v_call: TRBV5-1; j_call: TRBJ2-3; cdr3_aa: CASGVERSTDTQYF
v_call: TRBV11-3; j_call: TRBJ2-2; cdr3_aa: CASSLVPGELFF
v_call: TRBV14; j_call: TRBJ2-5; cdr3_aa: CASREGVGQETQYF
v_call: TRBV2; j_call: TRBJ2-1; cdr3_aa: CASMGLARHNEQFF